The entry below gives a single T cell receptor beta chain sequence along with its context. Its target is not known. The sample is drawn from a study of shared clonotypes between healthy human individuals. Study context: Researchers drew samples from a couple of women and a few men aged 18 to 49. The study used three CD4 naive, three CD4 memory, two CD8 naive and one CD8 memory plate per donor. Study-wide results and caveats: An expected dependence of interdonor clonotype sharing on sequencing depth was noted.

Germline V gene data show CDR1 as SGHDT and CDR2 as YYEEEE. The V end lost 6 bases, the J end lost 4 bases, and 14 bases lay between the germline ends. The length of the CDR3 is 13 residues. The assay was immunoSEQ multiplex PCR, and TCRdb's table has in-frame clones only and misses some. The sample has about 690,000 clones, 80% to 95% seen once; the top ten hold about 34%. This TCR derives from a man between 18 and 35 years old in good health. Some clones in this sample may be carry-over from other donors' samples. The sequencing sample was made of memory CD8+ T cells from PBMCs. Subset reported: CD45RO+ cells pooled with CCR7-negative TemRA cells. The chain employs TRBV5-6 and TRBJ2-7; D possibly uses TRBD1 or TRBD2 (5 bases each). The CDR3 DNA is TGTGCCAGCATCGATGGGACCGCTTACGAGCAGTACTTC. Its protein product is CASIDGTAYEQYF.